One sample yielded the 8 T cell receptor beta chains listed below, sequenced in a study of blood T cell repertoires in COVID-19 (TCRdb year 2020). To prepare the library, the immunoSEQ multiplex PCR assay was applied. In TCRdb, the immuneACCESS table is reduced to in-frame sequences with V and J assigned. These tables do not hold every clone; where another copy was compared, an unresolved V gene accounts for under half, and the others remain unexplained. This sample holds just over 300,000 clones; about nine tenths were observed only once. The ten most abundant clones make up over 1.5% of the sample. The specimen was peripheral blood. The receptors stem from a woman in her 30s with COVID-19, enrolled during active disease.

V and J are TRBV27 and TRBJ1-6; TRBD1 matches at 7 bases. Germline values: CDR1 MNHEY, CDR2 SMNVEV (reference sequence). The CDR3 is 13 residues long. The trim removed 5 bases at V and 10 bases at J, leaving 5 bases unmatched. CDR3: CASSLDRASPLHF. Here the CDR3 DNA reads TGTGCCAGCAGTCTAGACAGGGCGTCACCCCTCCACTTT.

The chain joins TRBV5-4 to TRBJ2-5; TRBD2 agrees at 7 bases. This CDR3 has 14 residues. CDR1 is SGHNT, CDR2 YYREEE, per germline (reference sequence). The J segment lost 2 bases and the V segment lost 3 bases, leaving 4 bases of the junction unmatched. The CDR3 spells CASSSWRGQETQYF. The DNA for the CDR3 is TGTGCCAGCAGCTCATGGCGGGGGCAAGAGACCCAGTACTTC.

CDR3 DNA sequence: TGTGCCAGCAGCTTGAGCAGGGGGGCGGGTAATGAGCAGTTCTTC. This sequence encodes CASSLSRGAGNEQFF. The chain links TRBV5-4 to TRBJ2-1; a possible D gene is TRBD1 (7 bases). V dropped 1 base and J dropped 7 bases, with 15 bases sitting between them. In germline, CDR1 is SGHNT, CDR2 YYREEE (reference sequence). The CDR3 loop spans 15 amino acids.

The chain recombines TRBV4-1 with TRBJ2-5; a weak D match, TRBD2 (5 bases). The V end was cut by 1 base, the J end by 4 bases, with 7 bases between. Looked up from germline, CDR1 is MGHRA and CDR2 is YSYEKL. There are 13 residues in the CDR3. The CDR3 DNA is TGCGCCAGCAGCCAAGTCAGCGGAGAGACCCAGTACTTC. Residues: CASSQVSGETQYF.

The rearrangement uses TRBV29-1 and TRBJ1-2; the D gene is possibly TRBD1 (5 bases). Trimming took 5 bases from V and 6 from J, leaving 13 bases between them. The germline gives CDR1 SQVTM, CDR2 ANQGSEA. The CDR3 has 12 amino acids. The CDR3 protein is CSVRGSGDGYTF. Here the CDR3 DNA reads TGCAGCGTTCGGGGGTCTGGGGATGGCTACACCTTC.

The V gene is TRBV19, the J gene TRBJ2-2; D is unresolved. CDR1 and CDR2 (germline): LNHDA, SQIVND (reference sequence). There are 13 residues in the CDR3. Trimming removed 4 bases from V and 5 bases from J, with 8 bases in between. CDR3 nucleotides: TGTGCCAGTAGTAGGCAGGTTACCGGGGAGCTGTTTTTT. Its translation: CASSRQVTGELFF.

A few counts support this clone. CDR3 residues: CASSRESLNTEAFF. CDR3 sequence (DNA): TGTGCCAGCAGCCGAGAATCATTGAACACTGAAGCTTTCTTT. This chain links TRBV7-9 with TRBJ1-1; no definite D call. The V end was cut by 5 bases, the J end by 0 bases, with 10 bases between. Germline assignment: CDR1 SEHNR and CDR2 FQNEAQ (reference sequence). This CDR3 region has 14 residues.

The V gene is TRBV5-1, the J gene TRBJ1-2; 8 bases are shared with TRBD1. Per the germline V gene, CDR1 is SGHRS and CDR2 is YFSETQ. This CDR3 has 15 amino acids. V trimming: 4 bases; J trimming: 4 bases; junction bases outside the gene matches: 9. The DNA of the CDR3 is TGCGCCAGCAGCGATCCGACAGGGGTAACCTATGGCTACACCTTC. Its protein is CASSDPTGVTYGYTF.